These 22 T cell receptor beta chains were all obtained from the same sample, sequenced in a study of CD8+CD57+ T cells in acquired aplastic anemia. For CDR3 and TCR beta VDJ profiling, genomic DNA was the template used. Via MiXCR, TCRdb re-called the reads, giving one row per CDR3 protein. The table lists nearly 60,000 distinct CDR3 sequences, approximately 54% of them singletons. The authors sequenced patients whose flow cytometry had shown CD8+CD57+ cell expansion. Sequenced: sorted CD4+, CD8+, or CD8+CD57+ T cells (not recorded which) from PBMCs. The receptors derive from a human donor with aplastic anemia.

This clonotype was detected only a few times. This chain links TRBV7-8 with TRBJ2-7, with 7 bases that match TRBD1. The CDR3 is 15 amino acids. Germline V gene sequence: CDR1 SGHVS, CDR2 FQNEAQ. The chain's CDR3 is CASSSGTEYTGELYV. CDR3 in DNA: TGTGCCAGCAGTTCCGGGACAGAGTATACCGGGGAGCTGTACGTC.

This clonotype was seen at least ten times. The rearrangement uses TRBV6-2 or TRBV6-3 and TRBJ2-7; TRBD2 matches 11 bases. Germline-derived CDR1 and CDR2 are MNHEY and SVGEGT. The CDR3 spans 16 residues. V dropped 0 bases and J dropped 0; count of bases not matched to a gene: 1. The CDR3 nucleotides are TGTGCCAGCAGTTACTCACTAGCGGGGGCCTCCTACGAGCAGTACTTC. Translating gives CASSYSLAGASYEQYF.

On this clonotype itself: One end of the junction fails to match germline, which may point to a read error. The chain couples TRBV6-4 to TRBJ2-3; D might be TRBD1 (5 bases). CDR3 length: 15 residues. CDR1 and CDR2 (germline): MRHNA, SNTAGT. The CDR3 is CASSDSIGGTDTQYF. In DNA, the CDR3 is TGTGCCAGTAGTGACTCGATAGGGGGCACAGATACGCAGTATTTT.

This clonotype was recorded at least ten times. The chain links TRBV6-1 to TRBJ1-2; weak D call: TRBD1 (6 bases). V dropped 8 bases and J dropped 8 bases, with 15 bases sitting between them. Germline CDR1 is MNHNS and CDR2 is SASEGT. This CDR3 spans 12 amino acids. CDR3 in amino acids: CASVGGQEGYTF. CDR3 nucleotides: TGTGCCAGCGTGGGGGGGCAGGAAGGCTACACCTTC.

V gene TRBV10-3 combines with J gene TRBJ1-1, with a tentative D call TRBD1 (5 bases). This CDR3 comprises 13 residues. CDR1 ENHRY and CDR2 SYGVKD come from the germline V gene. V gave up 4 bases and J gave up 1 base, with 7 bases separating them. Here the CDR3 DNA reads TGTGCCATCAGTGGACAGCCGAACACTGAAGCTTTCTTT. Translation: CAISGQPNTEAFF.

This rearrangement joins TRBV10-3 to TRBJ2-3; D unresolved. Germline CDR1 ENHRY, CDR2 SYGVKD. V was trimmed by 3 bases and J by 6 bases, leaving 10 bases between them. CDR3 size: 13 residues. CDR3 sequence (DNA): TGTGCCATCAGTGAACAGTCGGAGGATACGCAGTATTTT. This translates into CAISEQSEDTQYF.

The chain combines TRBV29-1 with TRBJ1-4; 7 bases are shared with TRBD1. The CDR3 is 13 amino acids. Trimming cost V 3 bases and J 8 bases; bases outside gene matches: 6. Germline values: CDR1 SQVTM, CDR2 ANQGSEA. The CDR3 spells CSVDGTVGEKLFF. The CDR3 DNA follows: TGCAGCGTTGATGGGACAGTGGGGGAAAAACTGTTTTTT.

By proportion, this clonotype is medium-sized. The genes are TRBV7-6 and TRBJ2-7; no firm D call. This CDR3 has 13 amino acids. V was trimmed by 2 bases and J by 4 bases, leaving 9 bases between them. Germline V gene data show CDR1 as SGHVS and CDR2 as FNYEAQ. DNA for the CDR3: TGTGCCAGCAGCTTAAGTCAGAGTTACGAGCAGTACTTC. Its protein product is CASSLSQSYEQYF.

V and J are TRBV10-2 and TRBJ2-2; a possible D gene is TRBD1 (7 bases). Germline V gene sequence: CDR1 WSHSY, CDR2 SAAADI. The CDR3 is 15 residues long. Trimming removed 10 bases at V and 7 bases at J, with 22 bases between. CDR3 in DNA: TGCGCCACCCACAGGTCAGGGGGGTCTGGCGGGGAGCTGTTTTTT. Translation gives CATHRSGGSGGELFF.

The rearrangement joins TRBV7-9 to TRBJ2-3, with a possible D match to TRBD1 (6 bases). Trimming removed 3 bases at V and 2 bases at J, with 9 bases between. The germline V gene has CDR1 SEHNR and CDR2 FQNEAQ (reference sequence). There are 14 residues in the CDR3. In nucleotides, the CDR3 is TGTGCCAGCAGCTTTGGACAGTTCACAGATACGCAGTATTTT. Translation: CASSFGQFTDTQYF.

The chain is built from TRBV25-1 and TRBJ1-1; D unresolved. The germline V and J ends were trimmed by 1 base and 5 bases, with 14 bases remaining between them. The V gene's germline CDR1 is MGHDK and CDR2 SYGVNS. The CDR3 contains 15 residues. In nucleotides, the CDR3 is TGTGCCAGCAGTGAATCCAACCCGTGGGGAACTGAAGCTTTCTTT. It is translated as CASSESNPWGTEAFF.

This rearrangement joins TRBV29-1 to TRBJ1-2; D is possibly TRBD1 (5 bases). This CDR3 has 18 residues. The V end was cut by 2 bases, the J end by 0 bases, with 22 bases between. Germline V lookup: CDR1 SQVTM, CDR2 ANQGSEA. The CDR3 coding sequence is TGCAGCGTTGAACCCCCAATAGGTTCGGGGGTTTCTAACTATGGCTACACCTTC. Amino acids: CSVEPPIGSGVSNYGYTF.

This clonotype was found many times. The V and J genes are TRBV5-6 and TRBJ1-1; TRBD1 aligns across 11 bases. This CDR3 contains 14 residues. Germline CDR1 and CDR2: SGHDT and YYEEEE. V was pared by 2 bases and J by 5 bases, with 2 bases of the junction left unmatched. The CDR3 region has the DNA TGTGCCAGCAGCTTCGGGACAGGGGGTACTGAAGCTTTCTTT. This codes for CASSFGTGGTEAFF.

The gene calls are TRBV4-2 and TRBJ1-1; a possible D gene is TRBD1 (5 bases). The V end was cut by 1 base, the J end by 4 bases, with 22 bases between. CDR1 LGHNA and CDR2 YNFKEQ come from the germline V gene. The length of the CDR3 is 18 residues. The CDR3 nucleotides read TGTGCCAGCAGCCAAGTGGGGCTCTTCAGAGTACGGGGCACTGAAGCTTTCTTT. Amino acids: CASSQVGLFRVRGTEAFF.

This clonotype was seen at least ten times. The chain couples TRBV6-5 to TRBJ2-7, with a possible D match to TRBD2 (6 bases). There are 14 residues in the CDR3. The germline gives CDR1 MNHEY, CDR2 SVGAGI. Trimming removed 0 bases from V and 1 base from J, with 7 bases in between. The CDR3 sequence is CASSYSEGSYEQYF. CDR3 in DNA: TGTGCCAGCAGTTACTCGGAGGGATCCTACGAGCAGTACTTC.

This clonotype was counted ten times or more. This rearrangement joins TRBV9 to TRBJ2-2; weak D call: TRBD2 (5 bases). Looked up from germline, CDR1 is SGDLS and CDR2 is YYNGEE. V was cut by 0 bases and J by 7 bases, with 10 bases left in between. CDR3 length: 14 residues. The CDR3 DNA reads TGTGCCAGCAGCGTAGTACCCGCGGGCGGGGAGCTGTTTTTT. This codes for CASSVVPAGGELFF.

This clonotype was found a few times. The chain uses TRBV7-6 and TRBJ2-7; D is possibly TRBD2 (7 bases). Between the trimmed V and J ends, which lost 5 bases and 2 bases, there was a span of 10 bases. The CDR3 extends over 13 amino acids. CDR1 SGHVS and CDR2 FNYEAQ come from the germline V gene. Here the CDR3 reads CASSLGGPYEQYF. As DNA, the CDR3 is TGTGCCAGCAGCCTCGGGGGGCCCTACGAGCAGTACTTC.

This clonotype was counted ten times or more. The V and J genes are TRBV3-1 and TRBJ2-1, with 7 bases that match TRBD1. This CDR3 has 14 residues. Germline V gene lookup returns CDR1 LGHDT and CDR2 YNNKEL (reference sequence). J was trimmed by 10 bases and V by 3 bases; bases with no gene match: 9. The CDR3 DNA reads TGTGCCAGCAGCCACTATGTCACAGGGGACGAGCAGTTCTTC. This codes for CASSHYVTGDEQFF.

Only a few counts were recorded for this clonotype. This chain connects TRBV5-8 to TRBJ1-2, with D perhaps matching TRBD1 (5 bases). V was shortened by 4 bases and J by 6 bases, with 16 bases between the two germline ends. Germline CDR1 SGHTS, CDR2 YDEGEE. The CDR3 is 14 amino acids. DNA for the CDR3: TGTGCCAGCAGCATAAAGGGGTTGCGGAATGGCTACACCTTC. Translation: CASSIKGLRNGYTF.

The V call is TRBV20-1, the J call TRBJ1-6, with a possible D match to TRBD1 (6 bases). The CDR3 runs to 16 residues. V lost 6 bases and J lost 3, with 18 bases in between. The germline V gene has CDR1 DFQATT and CDR2 SNEGSKA (reference sequence). CDR3 coding DNA: TGCAGTGCGCAGTCGGGGGGCGCCTTCTATAATTCACCCCTCCACTTT. This gives the protein CSAQSGGAFYNSPLHF.

This sequence joins TRBV20-1 and TRBJ1-5; tentative D call: TRBD1 (5 bases). V was pared by 3 bases and J by 5 bases, with 8 bases between. CDR1 DFQATT and CDR2 SNEGSKA come from the germline V gene (reference sequence). The CDR3 is made up of 12 amino acids. CDR3 region: CSASGGDQPQHF. The CDR3 coding sequence is TGCAGTGCTAGCGGGGGTGATCAGCCCCAGCATTTT.

This clonotype is a singleton in its sample. The missing conserved phenylalanine or tryptophan at the end of this CDR3 makes a read error likely. The chain uses TRBV2 and TRBJ1-3; D is ambiguous. This CDR3 comprises 13 residues. CDR1 SNHLY and CDR2 FYNNEI come from the germline V gene. This CDR3 reads CASTEYSGNTIYL. DNA of the CDR3: TGTGCCAGCACTGAATACTCTGGAAACACCATATATCTT.